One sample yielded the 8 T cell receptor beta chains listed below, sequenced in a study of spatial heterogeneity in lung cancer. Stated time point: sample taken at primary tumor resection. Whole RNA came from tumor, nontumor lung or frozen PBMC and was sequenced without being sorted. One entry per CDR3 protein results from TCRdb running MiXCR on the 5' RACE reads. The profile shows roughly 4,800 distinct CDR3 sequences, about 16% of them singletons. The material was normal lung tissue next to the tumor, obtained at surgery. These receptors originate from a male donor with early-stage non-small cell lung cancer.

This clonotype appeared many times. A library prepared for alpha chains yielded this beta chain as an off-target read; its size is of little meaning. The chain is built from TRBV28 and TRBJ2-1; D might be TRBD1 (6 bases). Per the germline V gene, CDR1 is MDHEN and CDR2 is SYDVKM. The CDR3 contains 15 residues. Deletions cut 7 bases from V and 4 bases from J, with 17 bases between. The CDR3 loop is CASTLDSRTYNEQFF. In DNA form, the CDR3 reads TGTGCCAGCACCCTGGACAGCAGAACTTACAATGAGCAGTTCTTC.

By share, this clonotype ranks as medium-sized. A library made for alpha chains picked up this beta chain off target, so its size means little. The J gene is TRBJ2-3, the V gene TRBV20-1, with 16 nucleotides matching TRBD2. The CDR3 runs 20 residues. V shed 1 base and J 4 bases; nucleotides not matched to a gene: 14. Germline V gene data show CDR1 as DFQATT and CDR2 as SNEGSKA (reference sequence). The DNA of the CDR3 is TGCAGTGCTAGAGTTTATGAAACGGGACTAGCGGGGGGGCCGGCAGATACGCAGTATTTT. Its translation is CSARVYETGLAGGPADTQYF.

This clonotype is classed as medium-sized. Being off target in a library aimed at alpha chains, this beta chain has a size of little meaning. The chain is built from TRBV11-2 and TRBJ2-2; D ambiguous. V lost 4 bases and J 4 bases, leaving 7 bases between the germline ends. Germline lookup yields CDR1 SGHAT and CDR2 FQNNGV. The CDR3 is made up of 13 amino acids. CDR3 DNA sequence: TGTGCCAGCAGCTCCTCACCCACCGGGGAGCTGTTTTTT. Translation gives CASSSSPTGELFF.

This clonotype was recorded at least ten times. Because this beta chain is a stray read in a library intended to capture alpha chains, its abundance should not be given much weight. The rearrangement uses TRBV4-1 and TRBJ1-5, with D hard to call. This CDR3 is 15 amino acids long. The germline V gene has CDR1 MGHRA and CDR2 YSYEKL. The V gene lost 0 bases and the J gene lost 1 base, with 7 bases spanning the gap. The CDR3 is CASSQESGSNQPQHF. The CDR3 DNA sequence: TGCGCCAGCAGCCAAGAATCCGGGAGCAATCAGCCCCAGCATTTT.

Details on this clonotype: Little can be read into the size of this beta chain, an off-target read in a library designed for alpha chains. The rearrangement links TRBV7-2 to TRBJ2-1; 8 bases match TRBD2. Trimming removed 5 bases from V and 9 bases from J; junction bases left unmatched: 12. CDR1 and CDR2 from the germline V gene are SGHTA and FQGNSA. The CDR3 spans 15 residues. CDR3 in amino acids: CASSTGTSSFSEQFF. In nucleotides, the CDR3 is TGTGCCAGCAGCACCGGGACTAGTAGCTTTAGTGAGCAGTTCTTC.

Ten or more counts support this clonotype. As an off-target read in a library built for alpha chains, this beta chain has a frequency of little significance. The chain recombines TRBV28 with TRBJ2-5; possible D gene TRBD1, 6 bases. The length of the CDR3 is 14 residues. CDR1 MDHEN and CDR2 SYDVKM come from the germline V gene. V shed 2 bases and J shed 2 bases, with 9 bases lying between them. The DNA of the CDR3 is TGTGCCAGCAGTTTAGGGACATATCAAGAGACCCAGTACTTC. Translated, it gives CASSLGTYQETQYF.

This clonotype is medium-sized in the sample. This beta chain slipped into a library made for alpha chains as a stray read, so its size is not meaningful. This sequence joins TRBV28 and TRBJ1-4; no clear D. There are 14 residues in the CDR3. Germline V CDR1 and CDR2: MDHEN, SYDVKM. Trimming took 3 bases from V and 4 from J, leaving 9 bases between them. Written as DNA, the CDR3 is TGTGCCAGCAGTTTGAAAGCTCTTAATGAAAAACTGTTTTTT. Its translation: CASSLKALNEKLFF.

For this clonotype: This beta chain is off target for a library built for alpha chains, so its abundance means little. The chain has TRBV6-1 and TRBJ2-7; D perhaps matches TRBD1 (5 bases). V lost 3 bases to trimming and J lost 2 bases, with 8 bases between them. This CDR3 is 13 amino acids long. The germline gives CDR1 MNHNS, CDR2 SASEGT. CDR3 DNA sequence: TGTGCCAGCAGTGACGGACAAGCCTACGAGCAGTACTTC. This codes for CASSDGQAYEQYF.